This T cell receptor beta chain emerged from a study of cytomegalovirus exposure and HLA in healthy donors (dated by TCRdb to 2015 to 2018). Describing the broader study: According to an earlier analysis of several hundred of the donors, about 179 million T cells yielded roughly 110 million unique TCR beta sequences and about 300 Gb of sequence data. The genetic ancestry cluster associated with self-reported Caucasian donors included about four fifths of the roughly 400 genotyped donors. To decide whether each TCR beta V gene segment behaved as functional or pseudogenic, an earlier analysis of several hundred of the donors relied on high-throughput TCR beta sequencing. An early release covering just under 650 HLA-typed donors comprised about 300 gigabases of sequencing data and around 80 million unique TCR sequences. The study aimed to test whether signatures of past pathogen exposure could be identified by cataloging public T cell receptors. Typing coverage varied by locus: 629-630 donors for A, B, C, DRB1 and DQB1; 500 to 550 for DQA1; more than 600 for DPA1; roughly 450 for DPB1. Every repertoire in the discovery cohort had been generated on one and the same sequencing platform. In a later genetic analysis, genome-wide SNP genotypes for 398 of the 666 donors were used, and that subset was treated as a discovery cohort. The T cell repertoires of 666 subjects were profiled by immunosequencing and related to cytomegalovirus serostatus. To study patterns of TCR occurrence, a later analysis re-analyzed previously published TCR beta repertoires from 666 donors and added high-resolution HLA genotyping. Rather than using new phenotypic data, the later analysis identified candidate immune exposures from TCR beta sequences and from how often those sequences occurred across donors. The study combined high-throughput TCR immunosequencing, statistical association of individual TCRs with disease status, and machine learning to predict cytomegalovirus infection status. Alongside the repertoire data, information on donor age, sex, ethnicity and CMV serostatus was compiled. A separate validation cohort of approximately 120 different subjects was used in addition to the roughly 670-subject first cohort. Across around 400 genotyped donors of the cohort, an average of about 240,000 unique TCR beta nucleotide sequences per donor were sequenced, and approximately 17% of those sequences were non-productive. A handful of DR-DQ haplotypes were handled as single units for association and clustering because linkage in the cohort was strong. HLA typing covered class I and class II loci at four-digit resolution. Here is what the overall study found, with its caveats: Sequencing depth was assumed to be roughly uniform across donors in the presence/absence analyses, though that assumption may not hold. Several of the top co-occurrence clusters appeared to be linked to parvovirus B19, influenza, CMV and Epstein-Barr virus, according to a later analysis. The only immune exposure information available for the cohort was CMV serostatus. A cluster of highly shared sequence variants was judged likely to represent a technical artifact of the sequencing pipeline. In a later genetic analysis, a missense DCLRE1C variant was associated with V-gene and J-gene trimming of TCR beta chains, and the association was replicated in an independent cohort. Only TCR beta chains were sequenced in this cohort, and the absence of alpha or paired-chain data limited detectable features. In a later analysis, TCR association rates were found to vary across HLA loci, with the most associated TCRs seen for DRB1 alleles and the fewest for HLA-C alleles. Compared with equally common non-associated chains, HLA-associated TCR beta chains in a later analysis were more clonally expanded and had lower generation probabilities. The study gave a list of about 150 TCR beta chains associated with cytomegalovirus. It was suggested by the authors that the approach could potentially be generalized to other disease states and immunological phenotypes. Strong co-occurrence of HLA alleles, especially DR and DQ, made assigning TCR associations to individual alleles difficult. Linkage disequilibrium might explain the correlated functional status among segregating V segments, but an unknown experimental factor could not be excluded. In vitro tests confirmed that a few of the cytomegalovirus-associated TCR beta chains recognize cytomegalovirus antigens. Broadly in line with IMGT annotations, most TCR beta V segments showed up in productive rearrangements about 90% or about 30% of the time in an earlier analysis of about 500 of the donors. The earlier analysis of approximately 590 of the donors excluded approximately 17 rarely observed V segments, including chromosome 9 orphons, because counts were too low. The classifier was reported to diagnose cytomegalovirus status with high specificity and sensitivity in both the original and validation cohorts. Because HLA typing was missing for some donors at each locus, association tests included only the typed subset. A further reported finding was that TCR beta sequences accurately predicted the HLA-A and HLA-B alleles for most subjects in the first cohort. In a later genetic analysis, fewer N-insertions in productive TCRs were reported among donors in an Asian-associated ancestry cluster than the roughly 640-donor mean. While some public TCRs were present in many individuals, most TCR sequences turned up only very rarely across donors. In a later analysis, most CMV-associated TCR beta chains were found to appear HLA-restricted, with HLA associations seemingly driven largely by CMV exposure. At a false discovery rate of 0.05, a later analysis linked under 20,000 TCR beta sequences to specific HLA alleles. Because the 87-base-pair reads could not distinguish some IMGT-functional V segments, including TRBV6-2 and TRBV6-3, those segments were excluded.

The cohort consisted of approximately 690 healthy bone marrow donors. At the time of sampling, all cohort members were nominally healthy, though unrecorded immune exposures were likely present. The donor was CMV seronegative and belonged to the group of around 350 seronegative cohort members. Every donor gave a peripheral blood sample, and the peripheral blood mononuclear cells from that sample were used for TCR beta sequencing. Genomic DNA was extracted from the blood cell samples with the Qiagen DNeasy Blood Extraction Kit. Library method: the immunoSEQ multiplex PCR assay. The multiplex PCR relied on a mix of 60 forward primers for TCR Vbeta segments and 13 reverse primers for TCR Jbeta segments. The CDR3 region of rearranged TCR beta genes was amplified from genomic DNA by a multiplex PCR assay. On the Illumina HiSeq System, the amplified TCR beta libraries were sequenced as 87-base-pair reads. The source study handled its data this way. A later analysis tallied 80 million to 95 million unique TCR beta chains across the approximately 670 repertoires, and approximately 12 million of those chains were shared by two or more donors. A nearest-neighbor algorithm error-corrected the raw reads and collapsed the reads into unique sequences, merging closely related sequences to remove PCR and sequencing errors. CDR3 sequences were aligned to IMGT reference sequences to assign V, D and J gene segments. For a sequence to be retained, a match of at least six nucleotides was required to both a V gene segment and a J gene segment. Rearrangements were classified as productive when the CDR3 lacked stop codons and remained in frame with V and J, and all other rearrangements were classified as non-productive. Following IMGT convention, CDR3 was defined as the stretch from the second conserved V-encoded cysteine up to the conserved J-encoded phenylalanine. The earlier analysis of 500 to 650 of the donors excluded any sequence lacking an unambiguous match to a single V gene segment. In an earlier analysis of approximately 500 of the donors, a V segment was called functional when productive rearrangements were above 56.7%, and segregating when the standard deviation between donors exceeded 5%. A statistical classification framework was built to diagnose cytomegalovirus status from the catalog of TCR beta chain sequences. V and J gene assignment, in a later analysis, came from comparing TCR nucleotide sequences with IMGT/GENE-DB human TR gene sequences. A later analysis assigned CDR3 sequences and most-parsimonious VDJ recombination scenarios with the TCRdist pipeline. In a later analysis, each TCR beta chain was defined by its CDR3 amino acid sequence together with its V-gene family, and reads without a unique V-gene family were excluded. In a later analysis, around 600 highly shared, low-generation-probability nucleotide sequences were removed to address suspected cross-contamination and a sequencing artifact. In a later analysis, a clonal expansion index was calculated for each public chain from normalized within-repertoire ranks of inferred template counts. In a later analysis, generation probabilities were computed with a VDJ recombination model fitted to out-of-frame rearrangements, and the resulting probabilities were checked against IGoR. Hypergeometric tests were used in a later analysis to score TCR-TCR, TCR-HLA and TCR-CMV co-occurrence, with a repertoire-size bias correction applied to the TCR pairs. To estimate false discovery rates, a later analysis permuted the HLA or CMV assignments 20 times. A later analysis grouped co-occurring TCRs with DBSCAN, adding TCRdist sequence similarity when clustering within HLA-allele-positive subsets. Repertoires with fewer than 30,000 or more than 120,000 public chains were left out of co-occurrence clustering, as were four to six repertoires with anomalous nucleotide sharing. Sourced from immuneACCESS, this table was stored by TCRdb with only in-frame sequences that have V and J called. A share of the clones is absent; for the studies checked, an unresolved V gene accounts for under half, and the remainder has no known explanation. V, J and clone size were drawn from that table, and D and trimming were deduced from the DNA. Within this sample are roughly 150,000 clones, with about 72% of them counted one time only. In total, the top ten clones hold roughly 2.1% of the sample.

Concerning this clone: Its target antigen remains unknown. No per-base quality is available; no much larger clone lies one base away.

V is pruned by 3 bases and J by 0 bases, leaving 1 base of the junction without a gene match. From a lookup of the germline V gene, CDR1 and CDR2 are SQVTM and ANQGSEA. Its CDR3 holds 15 amino acids, cysteine through phenylalanine. Only the CDR3 DNA stays, 45 bases, in frame from base 1. This TCR was sampled from a man in his forties in good health and CMV-seronegative. In this chain, TRBV29-1 is recombined with TRBJ2-2, and 10 junctional nucleotides match TRBD1. The material sequenced was PBMCs. CDR3 region: CSVEGQGTNTGELFF. The nucleotide sequence is TGCAGCGTTGAGGGACAGGGGACGAACACCGGGGAGCTGTTTTTT.